The TCR beta chain described here comes from a study of cytomegalovirus exposure and HLA in healthy donors. Germline-derived CDR1 and CDR2 are SGHRS and YFSETQ. Trimming removed 1 base from V and 1 base from J, with 11 bases in between. This CDR3 has 15 amino acids. PCR was performed using 60 Vbeta and 13 Jbeta primers. Data came from immunoSEQ multiplex PCR; TCRdb stores just in-frame clones and leaves some out. In the table there are about 100,000 clones, 70% to 80% of which are singletons. The origin of this receptor is a female donor in good health and CMV-seropositive. The chain carries TRBV5-1 and TRBJ1-1; no clear D. The source material was PBMCs. The CDR3 loop reads CASSLTSTRNTEAFF. The CDR3, as DNA: TGCGCCAGCAGCTTGACCTCCACTAGGAACACTGAAGCTTTCTTT.